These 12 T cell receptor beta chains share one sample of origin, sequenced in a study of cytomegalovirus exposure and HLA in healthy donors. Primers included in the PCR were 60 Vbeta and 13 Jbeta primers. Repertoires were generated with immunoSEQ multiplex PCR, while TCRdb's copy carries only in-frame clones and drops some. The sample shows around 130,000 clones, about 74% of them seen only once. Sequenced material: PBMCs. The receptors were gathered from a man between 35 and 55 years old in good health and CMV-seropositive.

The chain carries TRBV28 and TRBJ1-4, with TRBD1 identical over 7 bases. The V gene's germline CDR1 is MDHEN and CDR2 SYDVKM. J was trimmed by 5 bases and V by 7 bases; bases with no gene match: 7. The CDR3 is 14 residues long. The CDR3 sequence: CASKGQARNEKLFF. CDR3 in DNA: TGTGCCAGCAAAGGACAGGCCAGGAATGAAAAACTGTTTTTT.

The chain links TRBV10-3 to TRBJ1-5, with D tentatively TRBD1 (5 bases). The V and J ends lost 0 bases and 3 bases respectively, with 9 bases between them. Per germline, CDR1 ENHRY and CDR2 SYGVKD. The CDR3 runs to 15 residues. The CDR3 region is CAISESTDYNQPQHF. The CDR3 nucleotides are TGTGCCATCAGTGAGTCGACAGATTACAATCAGCCCCAGCATTTT.

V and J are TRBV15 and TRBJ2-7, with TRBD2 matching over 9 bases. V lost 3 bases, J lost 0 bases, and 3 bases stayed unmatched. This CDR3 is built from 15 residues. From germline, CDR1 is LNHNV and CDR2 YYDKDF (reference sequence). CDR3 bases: TGTGCCACCAGCAGCCGACTAGCGGCCTCCTACGAGCAGTACTTC. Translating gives CATSSRLAASYEQYF.

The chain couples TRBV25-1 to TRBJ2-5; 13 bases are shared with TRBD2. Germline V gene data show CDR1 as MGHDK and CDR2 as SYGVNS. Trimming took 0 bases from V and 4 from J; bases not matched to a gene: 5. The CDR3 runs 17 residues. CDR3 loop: CASSEYGRLAGGETQYF. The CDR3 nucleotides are TGTGCCAGCAGTGAATATGGGAGACTAGCGGGAGGAGAGACCCAGTACTTC.

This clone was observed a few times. The CDR3 nucleotides read TGTGCCAGCAGTGAAGAGGACAGGAACCAGCCCCAGCATTTT. Its protein product is CASSEEDRNQPQHF. The V gene is TRBV2, the J gene TRBJ1-5; 7 bases align to TRBD1. The CDR3 runs 14 residues. Germline-derived CDR1 and CDR2 are SNHLY and FYNNEI. V trimming: 1 base; J trimming: 7 bases; junction bases outside the gene matches: 4.

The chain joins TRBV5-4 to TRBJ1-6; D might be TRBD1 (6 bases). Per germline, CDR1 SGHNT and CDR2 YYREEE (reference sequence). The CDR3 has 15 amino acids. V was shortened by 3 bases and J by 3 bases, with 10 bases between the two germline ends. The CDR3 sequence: CASSSRGLYNSPLHF. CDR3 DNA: TGTGCCAGCAGCTCCAGGGGTCTCTATAATTCACCCCTCCACTTT.

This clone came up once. The DNA of the CDR3 is TGTGCCAGCAGTTTAAAGTGGCGGGACTACGAGCAGTACTTC. Translation: CASSLKWRDYEQYF. The chain uses TRBV27 and TRBJ2-7, with a tentative D call TRBD2 (6 bases). Trimming pared 2 bases from V and 3 bases from J, leaving 11 bases between. Germline V gene sequence: CDR1 MNHEY, CDR2 SMNVEV (reference sequence). This CDR3 contains 14 residues.

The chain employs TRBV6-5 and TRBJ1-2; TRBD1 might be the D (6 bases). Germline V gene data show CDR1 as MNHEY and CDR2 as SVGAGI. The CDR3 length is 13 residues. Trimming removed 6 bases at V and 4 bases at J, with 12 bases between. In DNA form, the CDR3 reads TGTGCCAGCAGGGGGGGGCCGGGCTATGGCTACACCTTC. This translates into CASRGGPGYGYTF.

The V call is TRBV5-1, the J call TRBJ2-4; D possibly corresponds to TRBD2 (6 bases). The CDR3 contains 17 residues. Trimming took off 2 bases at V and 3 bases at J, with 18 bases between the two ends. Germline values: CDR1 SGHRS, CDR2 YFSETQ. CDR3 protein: CASSFRERKWDKNIQYF. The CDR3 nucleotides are TGCGCCAGCAGCTTTCGGGAGAGGAAATGGGACAAAAACATTCAGTACTTC. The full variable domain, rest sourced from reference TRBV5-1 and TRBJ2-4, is KAGVTQTPRYLIKTRGQQVTLSCSPISGHRSVSWYQQTPGQGLQFLFEYFSETQRNKGNFPGRFSGRQFSNSRSEMNVSTLELGDSALYLCASSFRERKWDKNIQYFGAGTRLSVL.

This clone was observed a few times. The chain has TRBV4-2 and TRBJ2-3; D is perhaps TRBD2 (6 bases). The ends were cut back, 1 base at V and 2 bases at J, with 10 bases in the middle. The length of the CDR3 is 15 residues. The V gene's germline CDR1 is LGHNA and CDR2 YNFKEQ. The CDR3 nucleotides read TGTGCCAGCAGCCAAGCTACGGGAGACACAGATACGCAGTATTTT. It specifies CASSQATGDTDTQYF.

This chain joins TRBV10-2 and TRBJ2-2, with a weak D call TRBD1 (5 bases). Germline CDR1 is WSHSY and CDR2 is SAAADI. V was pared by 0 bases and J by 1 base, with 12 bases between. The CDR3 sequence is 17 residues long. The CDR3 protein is CASSESRAVLNTGELFF. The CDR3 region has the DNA TGCGCCAGCAGTGAGTCCAGGGCCGTGCTGAACACCGGGGAGCTGTTTTTT.

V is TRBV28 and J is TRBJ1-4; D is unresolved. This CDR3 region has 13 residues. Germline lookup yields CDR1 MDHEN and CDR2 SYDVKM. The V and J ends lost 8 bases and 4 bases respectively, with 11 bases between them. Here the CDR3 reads CASRLPVNEKLFF. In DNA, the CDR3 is TGTGCCAGCCGACTGCCAGTTAATGAAAAACTGTTTTTT.